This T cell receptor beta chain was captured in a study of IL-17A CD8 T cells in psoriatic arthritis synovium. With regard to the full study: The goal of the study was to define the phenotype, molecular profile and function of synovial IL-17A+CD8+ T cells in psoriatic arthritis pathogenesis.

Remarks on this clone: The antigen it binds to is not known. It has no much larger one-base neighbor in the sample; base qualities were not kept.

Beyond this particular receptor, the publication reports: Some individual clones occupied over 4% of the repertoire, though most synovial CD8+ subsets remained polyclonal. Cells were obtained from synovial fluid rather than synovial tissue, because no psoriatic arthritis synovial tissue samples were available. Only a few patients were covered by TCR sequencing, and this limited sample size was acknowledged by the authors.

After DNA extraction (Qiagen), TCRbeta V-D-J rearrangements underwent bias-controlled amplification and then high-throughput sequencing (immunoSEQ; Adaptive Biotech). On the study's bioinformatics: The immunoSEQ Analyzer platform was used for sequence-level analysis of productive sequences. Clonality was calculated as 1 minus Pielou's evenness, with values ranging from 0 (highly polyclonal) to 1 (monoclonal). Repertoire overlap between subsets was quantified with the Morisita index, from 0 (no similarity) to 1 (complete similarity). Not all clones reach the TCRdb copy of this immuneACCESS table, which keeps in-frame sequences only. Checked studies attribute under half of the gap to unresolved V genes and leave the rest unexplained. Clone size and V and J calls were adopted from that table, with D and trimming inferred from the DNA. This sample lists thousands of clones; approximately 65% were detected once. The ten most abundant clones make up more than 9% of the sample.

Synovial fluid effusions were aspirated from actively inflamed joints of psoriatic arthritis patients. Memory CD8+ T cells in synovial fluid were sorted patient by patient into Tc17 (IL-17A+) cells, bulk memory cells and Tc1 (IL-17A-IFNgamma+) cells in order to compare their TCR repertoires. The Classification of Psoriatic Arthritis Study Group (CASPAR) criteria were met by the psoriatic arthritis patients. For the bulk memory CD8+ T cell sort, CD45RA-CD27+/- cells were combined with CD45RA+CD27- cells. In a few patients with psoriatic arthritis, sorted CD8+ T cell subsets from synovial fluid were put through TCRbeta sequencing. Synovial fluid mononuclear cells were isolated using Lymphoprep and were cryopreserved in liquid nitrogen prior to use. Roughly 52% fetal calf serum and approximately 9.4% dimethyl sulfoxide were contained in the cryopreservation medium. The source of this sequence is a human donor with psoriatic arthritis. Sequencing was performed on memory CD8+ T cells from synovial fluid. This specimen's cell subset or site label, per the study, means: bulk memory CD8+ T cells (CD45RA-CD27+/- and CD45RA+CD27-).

Here is the DNA: TGTGCCAGCAGCTTAGTTTTAGGGTCCGAGCAGTTCTTC. It translates to CASSLVLGSEQFF. The V and J segments used are TRBV7-9 and TRBJ2-1, with no reliable assignment of the D segment. Including cysteine and phenylalanine, the CDR3 has 13 amino acids. Only CDR3 DNA remains: 39 bases, in frame from the first base. The V end loses 1 base and the J end loses 10 bases, and a stretch of 11 bases separates them. For CDR1 and CDR2, the germline V gene (reference sequence) lists SEHNR and FQNEAQ.